This TCR beta chain derives from a study of cytomegalovirus exposure and HLA in healthy donors. Findings and caveats of the study: Reportedly, cytomegalovirus status was diagnosed with high sensitivity and specificity. In vitro, a few CMV-associated chains proved specific for CMV antigens. The productive fraction for most TCR beta V segments was about 87% or about 30% in an earlier analysis. Certain indistinguishable V segments, among them TRBV6-2 and TRBV6-3, were excluded.

This CDR3 has 15 residues. V lost 0 bases, J lost 2 bases, and 12 bases lay in between. CDR1 and CDR2 (germline): SGHRS, YFSETQ. PCR was performed using 60 Vbeta and 13 Jbeta primers. Assay used: immunoSEQ multiplex PCR; TCRdb lists only in-frame clones, some missing. The sample's table shows about 140,000 clones. On this clone itself: Its matching antigen is unknown.

This TCR was recovered from a male donor in good health and CMV-seronegative. The specimen sequenced was PBMCs. The chain is built from TRBV5-1 and TRBJ2-7; no firm D call. CDR3 residues: CASSLVVGKAYEQYF. The CDR3 DNA reads TGCGCCAGCAGCTTGGTCGTTGGCAAAGCCTACGAGCAGTACTTC.